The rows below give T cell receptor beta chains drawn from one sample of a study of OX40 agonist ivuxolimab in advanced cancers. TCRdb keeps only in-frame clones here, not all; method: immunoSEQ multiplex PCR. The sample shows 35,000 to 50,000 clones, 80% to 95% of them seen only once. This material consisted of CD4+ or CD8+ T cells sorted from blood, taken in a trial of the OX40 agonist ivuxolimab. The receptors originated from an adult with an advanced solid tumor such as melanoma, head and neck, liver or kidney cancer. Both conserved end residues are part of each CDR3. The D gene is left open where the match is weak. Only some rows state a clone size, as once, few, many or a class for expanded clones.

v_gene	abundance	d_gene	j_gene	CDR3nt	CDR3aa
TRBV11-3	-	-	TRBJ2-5	TGTGCCAGCAGCTCATCCCGACTAGTAGGGGAGACCCAGTACTTC	CASSSSRLVGETQYF
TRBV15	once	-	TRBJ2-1	TGTGCCACCAGCAGATCCCAAACGGGATACGAGCAGTTCTTC	CATSRSQTGYEQFF
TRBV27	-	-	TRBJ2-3	TGTGCCAGCAGTTTTCGAGATACGCAGTATTTT	CASSFRDTQYF
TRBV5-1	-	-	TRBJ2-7	TGCGCCAGCAGCTTGTCGGCAGGCTACGAGCAGTACTTC	CASSLSAGYEQYF
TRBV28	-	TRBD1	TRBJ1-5	TGTGCCAGCAGTTTCCGGACAGGTCGGTGGGGCAATCAGCCCCAGCATTTT	CASSFRTGRWGNQPQHF
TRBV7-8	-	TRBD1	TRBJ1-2	TGTGCCAGCAGCCCGACAGGGGTCTATGGCTACACCTTC	CASSPTGVYGYTF
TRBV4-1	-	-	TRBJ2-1	TGCGCCAGCAGCCATTCCGGGACTGAAAGCTCCTACAATGAGCAGTTCTTC	CASSHSGTESSYNEQFF
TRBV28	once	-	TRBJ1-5	TGTGCCAGTACCGGGAGAGGGAATCAGCCCCAGCATTTT	CASTGRGNQPQHF
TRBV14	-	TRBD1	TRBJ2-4	TGTGCCAGCAGCCATCGTACCGGGACAGCTACCGAAAACATTCAGTACTTC	CASSHRTGTATENIQYF
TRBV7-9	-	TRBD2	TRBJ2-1	TGTGCCAGCAGTTCGGGACTAGCGGGAGGGCCCTTTGATGAGCAGTTCTTC	CASSSGLAGGPFDEQFF
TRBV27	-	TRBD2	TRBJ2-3	TGTGCCAGCCGATTTATAGCGGGAAGACTCACAGATACGCAGTATTTT	CASRFIAGRLTDTQYF
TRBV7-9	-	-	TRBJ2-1	TGTGCCAGCAGCCCTGGTAACAATGAGCAGTTCTTC	CASSPGNNEQFF
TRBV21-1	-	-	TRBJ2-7	TGTGCCAGCAGCAAAAAGAGAAGCTCCTACGAGCAGTACTTC	CASSKKRSSYEQYF
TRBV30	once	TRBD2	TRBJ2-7	TGTGCCTGGAGTCCCCTGAGCGGGAATGACGAGCAGTACTTC	CAWSPLSGNDEQYF
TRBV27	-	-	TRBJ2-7	TGTGCCAGCAGTTTAGGCCCAGGCTACGAGCAGTACTTC	CASSLGPGYEQYF
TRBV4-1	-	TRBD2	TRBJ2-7	TGCGCCAGCAGCCCGGGGACTAGCGGAGGCGAGCAGTACTTC	CASSPGTSGGEQYF
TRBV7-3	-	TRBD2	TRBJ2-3	TGTGCCAGCGCTCTTCTAGCGGAAAGCACAGATACGCAGTATTTT	CASALLAESTDTQYF
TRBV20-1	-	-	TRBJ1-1	TGCAGTGCTAGCTACAACACTGAAGCTTTCTTT	CSASYNTEAFF
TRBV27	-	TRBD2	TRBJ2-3	TGTGCCAGCAGTCAACTAGCGGGAGGGACAGATACGCAGTATTTT	CASSQLAGGTDTQYF
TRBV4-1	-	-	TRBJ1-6	TGCGCCAGCAGCCAAGCCGGGGCGAATAATTCACCCCTCCACTTT	CASSQAGANNSPLHF
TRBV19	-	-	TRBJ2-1	TGTGCCAGTAGTATCCTCACCGGGATTTACAATGAGCAGTTCTTC	CASSILTGIYNEQFF
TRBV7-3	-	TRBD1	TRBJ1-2	TGTGCCAGCAGCCCCGGGACAGGGGCGGATGGCTACACCTTC	CASSPGTGADGYTF
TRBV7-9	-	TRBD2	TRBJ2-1	TGTGCCAGCAGCCAGGGACTAGCGGACTCTAGGGAGCAGTTCTTC	CASSQGLADSREQFF
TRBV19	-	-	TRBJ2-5	TGTGCCAGTTCCTACCGGGACTCCGTTTTGGGAGAGACCCAGTACTTC	CASSYRDSVLGETQYF
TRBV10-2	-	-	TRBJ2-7	TGCGCCAGCGGGAGTAGCGAATTCTCCTACGAGCAGTACTTC	CASGSSEFSYEQYF
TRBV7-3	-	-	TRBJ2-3	TGTGCCAGCAGCTCCACCGGGACGACTAGCACAGATACGCAGTATTTT	CASSSTGTTSTDTQYF
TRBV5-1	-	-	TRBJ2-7	TGCGCCAGCAGGTTGTCAGGGCCTTCCTACGAGCAGTACTTC	CASRLSGPSYEQYF
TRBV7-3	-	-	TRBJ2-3	TGTGCCAGCAGCTCGGGAGTTTCGAGCACAGATACGCAGTATTTT	CASSSGVSSTDTQYF
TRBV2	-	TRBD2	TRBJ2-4	TGTGCCAGCAATCTAGCGGGGCTAGCCAAAAACATTCAGTACTTC	CASNLAGLAKNIQYF
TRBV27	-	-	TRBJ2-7	TGTGCCAGCAGCCCCCAGGAGAACTACGAGCAGTACTTC	CASSPQENYEQYF
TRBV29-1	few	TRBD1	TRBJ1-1	TGCAGCGCTAAGACAGGGTTCGCTGAAGCTTTCTTT	CSAKTGFAEAFF
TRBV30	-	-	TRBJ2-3	TGTGCCTGGAGTTCGGGGTTAGATGATACGCAGTATTTT	CAWSSGLDDTQYF
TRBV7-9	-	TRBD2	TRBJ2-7	TGTGCCAGCAGCTTCGGGGGGACTGAGCAGTACTTC	CASSFGGTEQYF
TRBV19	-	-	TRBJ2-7	TGTGCCAGTAGTGGTTCCTACGAGCAGTACTTC	CASSGSYEQYF
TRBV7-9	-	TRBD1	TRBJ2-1	TGTGCCAGCAGTATTATCGGGACAGGTTACAATGAGCAGTTCTTC	CASSIIGTGYNEQFF
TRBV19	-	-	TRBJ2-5	TGTGCCAGTAGTGATGGGACCCAGTACTTC	CASSDGTQYF